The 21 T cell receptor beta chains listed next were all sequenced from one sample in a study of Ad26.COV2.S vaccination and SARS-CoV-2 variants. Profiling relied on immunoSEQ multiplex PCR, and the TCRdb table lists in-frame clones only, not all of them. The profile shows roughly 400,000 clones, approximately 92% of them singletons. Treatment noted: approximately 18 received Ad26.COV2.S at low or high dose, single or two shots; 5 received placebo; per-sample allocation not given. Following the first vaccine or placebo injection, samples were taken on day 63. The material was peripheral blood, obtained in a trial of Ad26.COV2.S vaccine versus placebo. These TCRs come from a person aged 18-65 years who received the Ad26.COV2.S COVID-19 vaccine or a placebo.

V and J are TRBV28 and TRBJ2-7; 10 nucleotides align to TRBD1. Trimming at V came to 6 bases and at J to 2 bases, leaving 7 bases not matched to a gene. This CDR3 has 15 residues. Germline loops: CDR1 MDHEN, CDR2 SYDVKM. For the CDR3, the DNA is TGTGCCAGCAGCGTAGGGGGGACAGGGGCCTACGAGCAGTACTTC. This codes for CASSVGGTGAYEQYF.

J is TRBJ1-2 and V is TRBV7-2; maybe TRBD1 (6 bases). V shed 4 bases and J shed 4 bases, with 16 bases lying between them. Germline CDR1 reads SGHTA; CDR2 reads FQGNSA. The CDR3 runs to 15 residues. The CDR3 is CASSSQKWGAYGYTF. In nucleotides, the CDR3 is TGTGCCAGCAGCTCCCAGAAGTGGGGGGCCTATGGCTACACCTTC. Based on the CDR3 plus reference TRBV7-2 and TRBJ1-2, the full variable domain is GAGVSQSPSNKVTEKGKDVELRCDPISGHTALYWYRQSLGQGLEFLIYFQGNSAPDKSGLPSDRFSAERTGGSVSTLTIQRTQQEDSAVYLCASSSQKWGAYGYTFGSGTRLTVV.

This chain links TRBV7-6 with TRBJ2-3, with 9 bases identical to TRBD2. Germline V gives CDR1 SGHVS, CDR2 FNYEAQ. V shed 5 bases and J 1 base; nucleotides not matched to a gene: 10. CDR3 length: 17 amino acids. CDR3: CASSLVGAGGRTDTQYF. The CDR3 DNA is TGTGCCAGCAGCCTGGTGGGAGCGGGGGGACGCACAGATACGCAGTATTTT.

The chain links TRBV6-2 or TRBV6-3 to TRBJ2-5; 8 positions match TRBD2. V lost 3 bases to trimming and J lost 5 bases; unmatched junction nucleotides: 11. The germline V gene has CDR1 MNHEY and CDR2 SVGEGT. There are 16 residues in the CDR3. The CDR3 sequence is CASSYGGAGERETQYF. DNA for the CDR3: TGTGCCAGCAGTTATGGAGGAGCGGGGGAGAGGGAGACCCAGTACTTC.

The CDR3 DNA is TGTGCCAGCAGCCCGGACAGGGGAGGCAACGAGCAGTACTTC. It codes for CASSPDRGGNEQYF. The chain employs TRBV6-5 and TRBJ2-7; TRBD1 matches at 9 bases. Trimming removed 6 bases from V and 5 bases from J; junction bases left unmatched: 8. The CDR3 totals 14 residues. CDR1 is MNHEY and CDR2 is SVGAGI in the germline V gene.

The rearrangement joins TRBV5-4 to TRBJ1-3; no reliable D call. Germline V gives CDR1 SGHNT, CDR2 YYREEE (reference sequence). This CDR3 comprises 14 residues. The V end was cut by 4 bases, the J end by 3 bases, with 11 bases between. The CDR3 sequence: CASSLWTSGNTIYF. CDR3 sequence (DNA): TGTGCCAGCAGCCTCTGGACGAGTGGAAACACCATATATTTT.

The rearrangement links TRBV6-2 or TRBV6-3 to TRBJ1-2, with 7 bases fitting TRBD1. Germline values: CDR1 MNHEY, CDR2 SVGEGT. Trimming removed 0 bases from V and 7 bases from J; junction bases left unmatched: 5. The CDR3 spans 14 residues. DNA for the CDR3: TGTGCCAGCAGTTACTCGACAGGGCTGAGTGGCTACACCTTC. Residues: CASSYSTGLSGYTF.

The CDR3 coding sequence is TGTGCCAGCTTTTCTTCCTCTAACAACGCTGAAGCTTTCTTT. As protein: CASFSSSNNAEAFF. V gene TRBV11-2 combines with J gene TRBJ1-1; D gene unclear. Germline loops: CDR1 SGHAT, CDR2 FQNNGV. The CDR3 sequence is 14 residues long. Trimming shortened V by 8 bases and J by 6 bases, and 19 bases separated the two germline ends. The whole variable domain, remainder taken from reference TRBV11-2 and TRBJ1-1, is EAGVAQSPRYKIIEKRQSVAFWCNPISGHATLYWYQQILGQGPKLLIQFQNNGVVDDSQLPKDRFSAERLKGVDSTLKIQPAKLEDSAVYLCASFSSSNNAEAFFGQGTRLTVV.

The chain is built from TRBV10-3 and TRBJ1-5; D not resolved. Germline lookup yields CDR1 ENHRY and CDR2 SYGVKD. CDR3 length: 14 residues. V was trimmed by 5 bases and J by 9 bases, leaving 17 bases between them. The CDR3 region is CAISTDKGFRPQHF. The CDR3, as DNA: TGTGCCATCAGTACAGACAAGGGTTTTAGGCCCCAGCATTTT.

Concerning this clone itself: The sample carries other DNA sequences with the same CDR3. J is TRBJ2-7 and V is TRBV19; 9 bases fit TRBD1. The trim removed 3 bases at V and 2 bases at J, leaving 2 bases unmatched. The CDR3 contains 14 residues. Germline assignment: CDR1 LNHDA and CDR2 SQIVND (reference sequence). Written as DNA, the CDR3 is TGTGCCAGTAGTATCGGGACAGGGCCCTACGAGCAGTACTTC. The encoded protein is CASSIGTGPYEQYF.

For the CDR3, the DNA is TGTGCCTGGGTCAACAGGGGGATGAACACTGAAGCTTTCTTT. It is translated as CAWVNRGMNTEAFF. This chain uses TRBV30 with TRBJ1-1; 8 positions match TRBD1. CDR1 and CDR2 (germline): GTSNPN, SVGIG (reference sequence). Germline trimming cut 5 bases from V and 0 bases from J; bases unmatched to any gene: 5. The CDR3 has 14 amino acids.

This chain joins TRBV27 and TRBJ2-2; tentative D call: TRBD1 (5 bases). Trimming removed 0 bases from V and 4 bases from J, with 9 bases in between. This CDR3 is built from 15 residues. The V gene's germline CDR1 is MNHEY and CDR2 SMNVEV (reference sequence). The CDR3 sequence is CASSLSPGRTGELFF. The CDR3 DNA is TGTGCCAGCAGTTTATCTCCAGGGCGCACCGGGGAGCTGTTTTTT.

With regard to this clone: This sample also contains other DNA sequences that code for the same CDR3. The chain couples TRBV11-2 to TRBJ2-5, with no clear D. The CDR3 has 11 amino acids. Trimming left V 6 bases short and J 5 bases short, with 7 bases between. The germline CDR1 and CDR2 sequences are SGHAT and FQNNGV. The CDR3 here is CASSLGETQYF. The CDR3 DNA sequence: TGTGCCAGCAGTCTGGGTGAGACCCAGTACTTC. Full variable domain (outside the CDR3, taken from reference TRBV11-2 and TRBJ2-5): EAGVAQSPRYKIIEKRQSVAFWCNPISGHATLYWYQQILGQGPKLLIQFQNNGVVDDSQLPKDRFSAERLKGVDSTLKIQPAKLEDSAVYLCASSLGETQYFGPGTRLLVL.

CDR3 protein: CASSSQGNEQFF. The CDR3 nucleotides read TGCGCCAGCAGCTCCCAGGGAAATGAGCAGTTCTTC. The rearrangement links TRBV5-1 to TRBJ2-1; possibly TRBD1 for D (5 bases). The CDR3 is 12 amino acids. Germline V gene sequence: CDR1 SGHRS, CDR2 YFSETQ. The V end lost 3 bases, the J end lost 7 bases, and 8 bases lay between the germline ends.

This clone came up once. The CDR3 DNA follows: TGTGCCATCAGCCCGACAGGGGCGGATCAGCCCCAGCATTTT. It encodes CAISPTGADQPQHF. The V call is TRBV10-3, the J call TRBJ1-5; 8 bases line up with TRBD1. The germline CDR1 and CDR2 sequences are ENHRY and SYGVKD. The length of the CDR3 is 14 residues. After removal of 6 bases from V and 5 bases from J, the junction contained 6 bases not matched to a gene.

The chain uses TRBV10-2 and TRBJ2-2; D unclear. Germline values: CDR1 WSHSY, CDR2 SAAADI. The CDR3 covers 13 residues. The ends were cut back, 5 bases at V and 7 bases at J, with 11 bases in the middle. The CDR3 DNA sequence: TGCGCCAGCAGTAGTATATCTAACGGGGAGCTGTTTTTT. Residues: CASSSISNGELFF.

The CDR3 loop is CASSPRQGTGNTIYF. The CDR3 DNA follows: TGTGCCAGCAGCCCCCGACAGGGGACGGGAAACACCATATATTTT. This chain uses TRBV3-1 (or the pseudogene TRBV3-2) with TRBJ1-3; 8 positions agree with TRBD1. The CDR3 totals 15 residues. The germline gives CDR1 LGHDT, CDR2 YNNKEL (reference sequence). The trim removed 4 bases at V and 4 bases at J, leaving 6 bases unmatched.

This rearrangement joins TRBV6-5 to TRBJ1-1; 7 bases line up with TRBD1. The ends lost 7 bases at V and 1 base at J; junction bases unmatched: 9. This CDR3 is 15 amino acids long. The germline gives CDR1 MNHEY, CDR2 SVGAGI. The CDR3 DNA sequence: TGTGCCAGCACGCCCGGGACAGAGAAGAACACTGAAGCTTTCTTT. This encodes CASTPGTEKNTEAFF.

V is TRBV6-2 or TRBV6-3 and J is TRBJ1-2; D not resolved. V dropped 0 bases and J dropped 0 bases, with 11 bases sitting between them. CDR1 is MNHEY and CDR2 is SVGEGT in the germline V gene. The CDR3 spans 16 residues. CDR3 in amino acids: CASSYSALLTNYGYTF. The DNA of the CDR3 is TGTGCCAGCAGTTACTCAGCGCTCCTAACTAACTATGGCTACACCTTC.

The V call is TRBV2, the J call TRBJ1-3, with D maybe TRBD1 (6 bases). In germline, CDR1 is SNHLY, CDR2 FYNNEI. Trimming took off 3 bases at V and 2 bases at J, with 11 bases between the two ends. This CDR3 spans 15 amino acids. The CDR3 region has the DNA TGTGCCAGCAGTGATTGGGGGGCTACTGGAAACACCATATATTTT. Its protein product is CASSDWGATGNTIYF. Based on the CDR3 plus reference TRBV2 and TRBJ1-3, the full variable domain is EPEVTQTPSHQVTQMGQEVILRCVPISNHLYFYWYRQILGQKVEFLVSFYNNEISEKSEIFDDQFSVERPDGSNFTLKIRSTKLEDSAMYFCASSDWGATGNTIYFGEGSWLTVV.

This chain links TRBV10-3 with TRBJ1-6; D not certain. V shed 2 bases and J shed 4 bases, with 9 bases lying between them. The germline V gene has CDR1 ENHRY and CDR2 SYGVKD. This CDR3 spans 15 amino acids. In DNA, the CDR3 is TGTGCCATCAGTGAGCGGTCGGTGTATAATTCACCCCTCCACTTT. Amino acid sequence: CAISERSVYNSPLHF.